This entry lists 22 T cell receptor beta chains sequenced from one sample in a study of graft-versus-host responses after intestinal transplantation. Repertoires were generated with immunoSEQ multiplex PCR, while TCRdb's copy carries only in-frame clones and drops some. Of 8,500 to 11,000 clones listed, roughly 31% were seen once; the top ten hold approximately 5.7%. The material sequenced was alloreactive CD4+ T cells from a mixed lymphocyte reaction culture, taken before transplantation. Subset in this sample: CFSE-low proliferating T cells sorted from roughly 6-day pre-transplant mixed lymphocyte reaction (GvH or HvG direction). These receptors came from a human patient who was an organ donor for intestinal transplantation.

The chain uses TRBV6-4 and TRBJ1-2, with D uncertain. Deletions cut 1 base from V and 8 bases from J, with 11 bases between. Germline values: CDR1 MRHNA, CDR2 SNTAGT. The length of the CDR3 is 13 residues. The CDR3 DNA reads TGTGCCAGCAGTGACTTCGGGATAGGGGGCTACACCTTC. This encodes CASSDFGIGGYTF.

This chain joins TRBV6-6 and TRBJ2-7; no reliable D call. Trimming cost V 2 bases and J 4 bases, with 6 bases left between them. Germline loops: CDR1 MNHNY, CDR2 SVGAGI (reference sequence). The CDR3 totals 12 residues. DNA of the CDR3: TGTGCCAGCAGTTACGTTGCGTACGAGCAGTACTTC. Protein sequence: CASSYVAYEQYF.

This clone was observed once. V is TRBV27 and J is TRBJ2-7, with a tentative D call TRBD1 (5 bases). Germline loops: CDR1 MNHEY, CDR2 SMNVEV (reference sequence). The CDR3 extends over 13 amino acids. Trimming removed 5 bases at V and 4 bases at J, with 12 bases between. The CDR3 DNA reads as TGTGCCAGCAGTGCAGGACAATTATACGAGCAGTACTTC. Protein: CASSAGQLYEQYF.

This clone was observed a handful of times. J is TRBJ2-5 and V is TRBV2, with TRBD2 matching over 14 bases. J gave up 4 bases and V 4 bases, and 2 bases lay outside the gene matches. Germline CDR1 is SNHLY and CDR2 is FYNNEI. The length of the CDR3 is 15 residues. The CDR3 DNA reads as TGTGCCAGCAGTGGACTAGCGGGGGGGCCAGAGACCCAGTACTTC. It encodes CASSGLAGGPETQYF.

The CDR3 DNA is TGTGCCAGCAGCTTAGTGGGACCGGAAATGTATGGCTACACCTTC. It codes for CASSLVGPEMYGYTF. The gene calls are TRBV7-9 and TRBJ1-2; a weak D match, TRBD1 (5 bases). The CDR3 totals 15 residues. In germline, CDR1 is SEHNR, CDR2 FQNEAQ (reference sequence). V was trimmed by 1 base and J by 5 bases, leaving 14 bases between them.

This clone was counted between two and nine times. The genes are TRBV7-2 and TRBJ1-1; TRBD1 is a possible D gene (5 bases). V gave up 3 bases and J gave up 1 base, with 6 bases separating them. There are 13 residues in the CDR3. Per germline, CDR1 SGHTA and CDR2 FQGNSA. CDR3 protein: CASSLGTNTEAFF. For the CDR3, the DNA is TGTGCCAGCAGCTTGGGGACGAACACTGAAGCTTTCTTT.

Concerning this clone: It may be a read error: a sequence one base away is much more abundant. The chain uses TRBV30 and TRBJ2-7; D is ambiguous. The V and J ends lost 4 bases and 6 bases respectively, with 4 bases between them. This CDR3 region has 9 residues. Germline V gives CDR1 GTSNPN, CDR2 SVGIG (reference sequence). CDR3 loop: CAWTFEQYF. The CDR3 DNA sequence: TGTGCCTGGACCTTCGAGCAGTACTTC.

The chain is built from TRBV27 and TRBJ1-5; 12 bases align to TRBD1. Trimming removed 6 bases from V and 8 bases from J; junction bases left unmatched: 14. The CDR3 contains 17 residues. Germline-derived CDR1 and CDR2 are MNHEY and SMNVEV (reference sequence). The CDR3 sequence is CASSSGTGGGSGKPQHF. CDR3 nucleotide sequence: TGTGCCAGCAGCTCCGGGACAGGGGGCGGTTCGGGGAAGCCCCAGCATTTT.

In its sample, this clone is medium-sized. V gene TRBV5-1 combines with J gene TRBJ1-6; the D gene is possibly TRBD1 (6 bases). Germline CDR1 SGHRS, CDR2 YFSETQ. The CDR3 loop spans 14 amino acids. V was cut by 4 bases and J by 11 bases, with 16 bases left in between. In nucleotides, the CDR3 is TGCGCCAGCAGCCCCCAGGGGACGGGAGCACCCCTCCACTTT. It yields the protein CASSPQGTGAPLHF.

This clone came up once. V is TRBV6-6 and J is TRBJ1-4, with TRBD1 matching over 11 bases. Germline V gives CDR1 MNHNY, CDR2 SVGAGI (reference sequence). CDR3 length equals 14 residues. V lost 5 bases, J lost 8 bases, and 4 bases stayed unmatched. The CDR3 DNA reads TGTGCCAGCAGTACGGGACAGGGGGGGGAAAAACTGTTTTTT. It is translated as CASSTGQGGEKLFF.

The chain uses TRBV6-6 and TRBJ1-3; perhaps TRBD1 as D (6 bases). The CDR3 runs 14 residues. CDR1 MNHNY and CDR2 SVGAGI come from the germline V gene (reference sequence). V was trimmed by 0 bases and J by 4 bases, leaving 7 bases between them. CDR3 DNA sequence: TGTGCCAGCAGTTACTCTGACAGGGGAAACACCATATATTTT. Its translation: CASSYSDRGNTIYF.

By sample fraction, this clone is medium-sized. J is TRBJ2-1 and V is TRBV2; 8 positions agree with TRBD2. V lost 10 bases, J lost 7 bases, and 15 bases stayed unmatched. Germline CDR1 SNHLY, CDR2 FYNNEI. The CDR3 has 15 amino acids. Here the CDR3 reads CATAGLAGGGNEQFF. The CDR3 nucleotides are TGTGCCACGGCAGGGCTAGCGGGCGGCGGGAATGAGCAGTTCTTC.

This clone is medium-sized within its sample. The J gene is TRBJ2-3, the V gene TRBV5-1; TRBD2 matches at 9 bases. The junction had 6 bases not matched to a gene; V was cut back by 0 bases and J by 1 base. Germline V lookup: CDR1 SGHRS, CDR2 YFSETQ. The CDR3 has 17 amino acids. CDR3 residues: CASSLEYVAGGTDTQYF. The CDR3 region has the DNA TGCGCCAGCAGCTTGGAATATGTAGCGGGGGGCACAGATACGCAGTATTTT.

By share, this clone counts as medium-sized. V gene TRBV5-1 combines with J gene TRBJ2-1; 11 positions match TRBD2. The germline V gene encodes CDR1 SGHRS and CDR2 YFSETQ. J gave up 2 bases and V 7 bases, and 5 bases lay outside the gene matches. CDR3 size: 15 residues. CDR3 amino acids: CASSSGGPPYNEQFF. CDR3 nucleotides: TGCGCCAGCTCTAGCGGGGGGCCACCCTACAATGAGCAGTTCTTC.

The V call is TRBV6-6, the J call TRBJ1-5; D is perhaps TRBD1 (6 bases). CDR3 size: 16 residues. Germline CDR1 MNHNY, CDR2 SVGAGI (reference sequence). Trimming removed 6 bases at V and 0 bases at J, with 15 bases between. The CDR3 nucleotides read TGTGCCAGCAGCTCTCAGACAGGCGATAGCAATCAGCCCCAGCATTTT. Encoded protein: CASSSQTGDSNQPQHF.

J is TRBJ1-6 and V is TRBV2; D not certain. V gave up 3 bases and J gave up 0 bases, with 6 bases separating them. The V gene's germline CDR1 is SNHLY and CDR2 FYNNEI. CDR3 length: 15 amino acids. CDR3 coding DNA: TGTGCCAGCAGTGACCAGAGCTCCTATAATTCACCCCTCCACTTT. Protein product: CASSDQSSYNSPLHF.

Relative to its sample, this clone is medium-sized. The V gene is TRBV5-1, the J gene TRBJ2-7; perhaps TRBD2 as D (5 bases). Germline values: CDR1 SGHRS, CDR2 YFSETQ. The CDR3 length is 15 residues. V was cut by 0 bases and J by 3 bases, with 13 bases left in between. The CDR3 here is CASSLDRGSSYEQYF. Written as DNA, the CDR3 is TGCGCCAGCAGCTTGGACCGGGGATCTAGCTACGAGCAGTACTTC.

V usage is TRBV25-1 and J usage is TRBJ2-7; the D gene is possibly TRBD2 (5 bases). Germline V gene data show CDR1 as MGHDK and CDR2 as SYGVNS. This CDR3 is 13 amino acids long. Trimming pared 6 bases from V and 2 bases from J, leaving 11 bases between. The CDR3: CASSETGTYEQYF. Here the CDR3 DNA reads TGTGCCAGCAGCGAAACGGGGACCTACGAGCAGTACTTC.

This chain connects TRBV6-1 to TRBJ1-2; D remains unclear. Germline-derived CDR1 and CDR2 are MNHNS and SASEGT. The CDR3 runs 13 residues. The ends were cut back, 4 bases at V and 4 bases at J, with 10 bases in the middle. The CDR3 here is CASSVGGVYGYTF. DNA for the CDR3: TGTGCCAGCAGTGTTGGTGGGGTCTATGGCTACACCTTC.

Remarks on this clone: This sample includes further DNA sequences coding for the same CDR3. V usage is TRBV2 and J usage is TRBJ1-6; 7 nucleotides align to TRBD1. The ends lost 8 bases at V and 4 bases at J; junction bases unmatched: 11. Germline V lookup: CDR1 SNHLY, CDR2 FYNNEI. There are 16 residues in the CDR3. CDR3 sequence: CASSKTGLVYNSPLHF. The CDR3 nucleotides read TGTGCCAGCTCTAAGACAGGGTTGGTTTATAATTCACCCCTCCACTTT.

The chain joins TRBV5-3 to TRBJ1-2; 7 bases are shared with TRBD1. TRBV5-3 is reported as an ORF; its role is uncertain. Trimming cost V 8 bases and J 3 bases; bases outside gene matches: 13. The CDR3 is made up of 15 amino acids. The DNA of the CDR3 is TGTGCCAGCAGCCAACCGGGACAGTTGGACTATGGCTACACCTTC. Protein product: CASSQPGQLDYGYTF.

The sample holds a few counts of this clone. This rearrangement joins TRBV7-8 to TRBJ1-3, with a possible D match to TRBD1 (6 bases). From germline, CDR1 is SGHVS and CDR2 FQNEAQ. V was clipped by 2 bases and J by 4 bases, with 9 bases between them. CDR3 length: 14 amino acids. The CDR3 sequence is CASSLSTGGNTIYF. The CDR3 DNA is TGTGCCAGCAGCTTAAGCACAGGGGGAAACACCATATATTTT.